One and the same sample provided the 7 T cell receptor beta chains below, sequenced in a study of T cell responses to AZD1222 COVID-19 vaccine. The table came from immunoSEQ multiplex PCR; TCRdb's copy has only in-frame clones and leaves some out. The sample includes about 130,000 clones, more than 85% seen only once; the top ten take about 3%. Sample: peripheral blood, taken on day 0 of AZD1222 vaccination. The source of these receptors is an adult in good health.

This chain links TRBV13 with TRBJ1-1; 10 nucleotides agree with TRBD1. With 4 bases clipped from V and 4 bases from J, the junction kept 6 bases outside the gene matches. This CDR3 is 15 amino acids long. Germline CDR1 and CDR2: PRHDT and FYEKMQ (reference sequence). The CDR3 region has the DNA TGTGCCAGCAGCTCCCGACAGGGGGCGAGCACTGAAGCTTTCTTT. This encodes CASSSRQGASTEAFF.

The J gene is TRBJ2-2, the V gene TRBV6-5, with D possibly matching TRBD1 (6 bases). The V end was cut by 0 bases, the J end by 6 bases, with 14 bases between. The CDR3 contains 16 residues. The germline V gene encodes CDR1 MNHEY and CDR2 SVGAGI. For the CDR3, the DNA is TGTGCCAGCAGTTACTCCCTGGACAGTGCTTCCGGGGAGCTGTTTTTT. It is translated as CASSYSLDSASGELFF.

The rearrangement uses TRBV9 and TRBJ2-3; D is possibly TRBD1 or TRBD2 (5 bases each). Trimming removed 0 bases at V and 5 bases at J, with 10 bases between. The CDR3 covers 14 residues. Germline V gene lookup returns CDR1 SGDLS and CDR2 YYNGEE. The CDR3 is CASSVGRGRDTQYF. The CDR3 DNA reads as TGTGCCAGCAGCGTAGGTCGGGGACGAGATACGCAGTATTTT. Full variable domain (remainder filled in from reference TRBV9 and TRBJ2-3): DSGVTQTPKHLITATGQRVTLRCSPRSGDLSVYWYQQSLDQGLQFLIQYYNGEERAKGNILERFSAQQFPDLHSELNLSSLELGDSALYFCASSVGRGRDTQYFGPGTRLTVL.

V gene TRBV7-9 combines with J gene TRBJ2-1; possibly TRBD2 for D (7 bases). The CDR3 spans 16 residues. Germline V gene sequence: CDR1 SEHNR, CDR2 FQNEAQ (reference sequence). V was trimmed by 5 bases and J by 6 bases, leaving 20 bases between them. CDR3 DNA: TGTGCCAGCAGCAGACCGACAGGCGGGAGCGGCAATGAGCAGTTCTTC. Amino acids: CASSRPTGGSGNEQFF. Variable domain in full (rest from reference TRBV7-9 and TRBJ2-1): DTGVSQNPRHKITKRGQNVTFRCDPISEHNRLYWYRQTLGQGPEFLTYFQNEAQLEKSRLLSDRFSAERPKGSFSTLEIQRTEQGDSAMYLCASSRPTGGSGNEQFFGPGTRLTVL.

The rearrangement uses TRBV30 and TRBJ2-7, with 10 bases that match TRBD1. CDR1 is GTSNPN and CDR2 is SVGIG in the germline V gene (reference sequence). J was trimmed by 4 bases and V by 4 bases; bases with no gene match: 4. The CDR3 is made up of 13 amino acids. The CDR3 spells CAWTGQGRYEQYF. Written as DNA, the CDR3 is TGTGCCTGGACGGGACAGGGGAGGTACGAGCAGTACTTC.

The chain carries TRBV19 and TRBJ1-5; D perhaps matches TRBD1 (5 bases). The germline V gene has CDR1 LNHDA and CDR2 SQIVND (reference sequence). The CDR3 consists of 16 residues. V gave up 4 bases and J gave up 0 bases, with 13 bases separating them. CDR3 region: CASSTPGYHSNQPQHF. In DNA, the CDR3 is TGTGCCAGTAGTACCCCAGGGTACCATAGCAATCAGCCCCAGCATTTT.

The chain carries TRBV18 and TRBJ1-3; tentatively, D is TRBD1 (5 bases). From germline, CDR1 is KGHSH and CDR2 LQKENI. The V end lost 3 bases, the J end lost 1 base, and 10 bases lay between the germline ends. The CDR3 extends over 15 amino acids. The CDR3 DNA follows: TGTGCCAGCTCACCCCCGGGGCTATCTGGAAACACCATATATTTT. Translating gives CASSPPGLSGNTIYF.